The 32 T cell receptor beta chains below come from one sample, sequenced in a study of blood T cell repertoires in COVID-19. Assay used: immunoSEQ multiplex PCR; TCRdb lists only in-frame clones, some missing. The sample includes 110,000 to 150,000 clones, 70% to 90% of them seen just once. Sequenced input: PBMCs or T cells enriched from blood (not recorded which). The source is a man between 45 and 60 years old who had recovered from COVID-19.

This sequence joins TRBV19 and TRBJ2-2; possible D gene TRBD1, 5 bases. The V end was cut by 1 base, the J end by 5 bases, with 20 bases between. This CDR3 comprises 18 residues. The germline gives CDR1 LNHDA, CDR2 SQIVND (reference sequence). Here the CDR3 reads CASSIVRGAPAGTGELFF. For the CDR3, the DNA is TGTGCCAGTAGTATAGTTCGTGGGGCCCCGGCCGGGACCGGGGAGCTGTTTTTT.

DNA for the CDR3: TGTGCCAGTGGACTTACAGGGTGGACTCAGCCCCAGCATTTT. The encoded protein is CASGLTGWTQPQHF. The chain employs TRBV19 and TRBJ1-5, with TRBD1 as a possible D gene (6 bases). The V and J ends lost 8 bases and 6 bases respectively, with 17 bases between them. CDR1 and CDR2 (germline): LNHDA, SQIVND (reference sequence). This CDR3 has 14 amino acids.

The genes are TRBV6-5 and TRBJ2-7, with 9 bases aligning to TRBD1. The CDR3 is 14 amino acids. Germline trimming cut 5 bases from V and 5 bases from J; bases unmatched to any gene: 7. The germline V gene encodes CDR1 MNHEY and CDR2 SVGAGI. The CDR3 bases are TGTGCCAGCAGTCAGAGGACAGGGGAAGACGAGCAGTACTTC. Encoded protein: CASSQRTGEDEQYF.

The chain links TRBV6-5 to TRBJ2-1, with TRBD2 matching 10 bases. V shed 8 bases and J 6 bases; nucleotides not matched to a gene: 10. This CDR3 comprises 15 residues. Per germline, CDR1 MNHEY and CDR2 SVGAGI. The DNA for the CDR3 is TGTGCCAGCTACAAGGGAGGACTAGCGGTCAATGAGCAGTTCTTC. Translated, it gives CASYKGGLAVNEQFF.

The CDR3 region is CASSLTRLNTEAFF. Here the CDR3 DNA reads TGTGCCAGCTCACTGACACGATTGAACACTGAAGCTTTCTTT. The chain has TRBV18 and TRBJ1-1; no clear D gene. V was pared by 4 bases and J by 0 bases, with 9 bases between. This CDR3 contains 14 residues. Germline V gene lookup returns CDR1 KGHSH and CDR2 LQKENI.

This clone appeared a single time. This chain joins TRBV9 and TRBJ2-3; 8 nucleotides match TRBD1. Germline CDR1 is SGDLS and CDR2 is YYNGEE. This CDR3 region has 17 residues. The V segment lost 0 bases and the J segment 2 bases; nucleotides outside the gene matches: 8. The CDR3 sequence is CASSVDRTGIFTDTQYF. CDR3 DNA: TGTGCCAGCAGCGTAGACAGGACAGGGATCTTCACAGATACGCAGTATTTT.

For the CDR3, the DNA is TGTGCCAGCAGCGCACAGGGTACTAAGAACACCGGGGAGCTGTTTTTT. It yields the protein CASSAQGTKNTGELFF. This chain connects TRBV11-1 to TRBJ2-2; D is possibly TRBD1 (6 bases). This CDR3 is built from 16 residues. V was cut by 5 bases and J by 1 base, with 14 bases left in between. Germline loops: CDR1 SGHAT, CDR2 FQDESV (reference sequence). Full variable domain (remainder filled in from reference TRBV11-1 and TRBJ2-2): EAEVAQSPRYKITEKSQAVAFWCDPISGHATLYWYRQILGQGPELLVQFQDESVVDDSQLPKDRFSAERLKGVDSTLKIQPAELGDSAMYLCASSAQGTKNTGELFFGEGSRLTVL.

In its sample, this clone was seen a few times. This rearrangement joins TRBV6-5 to TRBJ2-7; perhaps TRBD1 as D (8 bases). V lost 6 bases and J 3 bases, leaving 18 bases between the germline ends. CDR3 length: 15 amino acids. Germline assignment: CDR1 MNHEY and CDR2 SVGAGI. The CDR3 DNA reads as TGTGCCAGCAGCGTAACAGGGGGGGTAGTCTACGAGCAGTACTTC. Protein product: CASSVTGGVVYEQYF.

This rearrangement joins TRBV28 to TRBJ1-2; possible D gene TRBD1, 5 bases. The CDR3 runs to 15 residues. V was trimmed by 6 bases and J by 6 bases, leaving 20 bases between them. Germline assignment: CDR1 MDHEN and CDR2 SYDVKM. In DNA form, the CDR3 reads TGTGCCAGCAGCCCTGGGCCAGCAGGGAAGAATGGCTACACCTTC. Its protein is CASSPGPAGKNGYTF.

This clone was observed a handful of times. This chain joins TRBV2 and TRBJ2-7; 8 bases agree with TRBD2. The germline CDR1 and CDR2 sequences are SNHLY and FYNNEI. CDR3 size: 14 residues. J was trimmed by 6 bases and V by 1 base; bases with no gene match: 5. The CDR3 nucleotides read TGTGCCAGCAGTGAAGTGGGGACTAGTCGCGAGCAGTACTTC. Encoded protein: CASSEVGTSREQYF.

The chain links TRBV9 to TRBJ1-2, with 8 bases fitting TRBD1. Trimming cost V 0 bases and J 4 bases; bases outside gene matches: 2. The germline CDR1 and CDR2 sequences are SGDLS and YYNGEE. The CDR3 totals 14 residues. The CDR3 DNA reads TGTGCCAGCAGCGTAGAGGGACAGGCCTATGGCTACACCTTC. It is translated as CASSVEGQAYGYTF.

V is TRBV7-2 and J is TRBJ2-7, with TRBD2 matching over 7 bases. V lost 2 bases to trimming and J lost 2 bases; unmatched junction nucleotides: 12. Germline V CDR1 and CDR2: SGHTA, FQGNSA. This CDR3 is 17 amino acids long. The CDR3 nucleotides read TGTGCCAGCAGCTTATGGAGCGGGGCCCAGACCACCTACGAGCAGTACTTC. This encodes CASSLWSGAQTTYEQYF.

The chain is built from TRBV5-1 and TRBJ1-1; D is ambiguous. Trimming left V 7 bases short and J 2 bases short, with 12 bases between. This CDR3 has 13 amino acids. Germline CDR1 reads SGHRS; CDR2 reads YFSETQ. The CDR3 DNA sequence: TGCGCCAGCCTGGAGGAGGGCAACACTGAAGCTTTCTTT. Its translation is CASLEEGNTEAFF.

This chain connects TRBV7-9 to TRBJ1-5; perhaps TRBD1 as D (5 bases). V was pared by 6 bases and J by 9 bases, with 18 bases between. Germline V lookup: CDR1 SEHNR, CDR2 FQNEAQ (reference sequence). The length of the CDR3 is 14 residues. This chain's CDR3 is CASSGGEGNRPQHF. The CDR3 bases are TGTGCCAGCAGTGGGGGGGAAGGAAATAGGCCCCAGCATTTT. The whole variable domain, filled in from reference TRBV7-9 and TRBJ1-5, reads DTGVSQNPRHKITKRGQNVTFRCDPISEHNRLYWYRQTLGQGPEFLTYFQNEAQLEKSRLLSDRFSAERPKGSFSTLEIQRTEQGDSAMYLCASSGGEGNRPQHFGDGTRLSIL.

The rearrangement joins TRBV5-1 to TRBJ2-2; TRBD1 might be the D (5 bases). The CDR3 has 15 residues. Germline lookup yields CDR1 SGHRS and CDR2 YFSETQ. V lost 1 base and J lost 3, with 10 bases in between. The CDR3 is CASSLRGLDTGELFF. CDR3 DNA sequence: TGCGCCAGCAGCTTGAGGGGTCTGGACACCGGGGAGCTGTTTTTT.

The CDR3 protein is CASNRGGELFF. As DNA, the CDR3 is TGTGCCAGCAATCGAGGCGGGGAGCTGTTTTTT. The V call is TRBV7-9, the J call TRBJ2-2; no clear D. Germline values: CDR1 SEHNR, CDR2 FQNEAQ (reference sequence). The V and J ends lost 7 bases and 7 bases respectively, with 7 bases between them. The CDR3 spans 11 residues.

The chain carries TRBV6-2 or TRBV6-3 and TRBJ2-7; D is perhaps TRBD1 (6 bases). Trimming removed 6 bases from V and 2 bases from J, with 17 bases in between. CDR3 length: 15 residues. Germline-derived CDR1 and CDR2 are MNHEY and SVGEGT. CDR3 amino acids: CASSRRDKKPYEQYF. The CDR3 region has the DNA TGTGCCAGCAGCCGCCGGGACAAGAAACCCTACGAGCAGTACTTC.

Here the CDR3 DNA reads TGTGCCAGCAGTTACACATCCGGGACATTGAACACTGAAGCTTTCTTT. Residues: CASSYTSGTLNTEAFF. This chain uses TRBV6-2 or TRBV6-3 with TRBJ1-1, with D possibly TRBD1 on 6 matching bases. V lost 2 bases and J lost 0, with 13 bases in between. CDR3 length: 16 amino acids. Per germline, CDR1 MNHEY and CDR2 SVGEGT.

The chain uses TRBV5-1 and TRBJ2-7; 8 bases map to TRBD1. The CDR3 runs 13 residues. Germline CDR1 is SGHRS and CDR2 is YFSETQ. J was trimmed by 6 bases and V by 3 bases; bases with no gene match: 5. CDR3 DNA sequence: TGCGCCAGCAGCTCGGACAGGGTGCGCGAGCAGTACTTC. Translating gives CASSSDRVREQYF. Looking up the rest from reference TRBV5-1 and TRBJ2-7 gives the full variable domain: KAGVTQTPRYLIKTRGQQVTLSCSPISGHRSVSWYQQTPGQGLQFLFEYFSETQRNKGNFPGRFSGRQFSNSRSEMNVSTLELGDSALYLCASSSDRVREQYFGPGTRLTVT.

This chain uses TRBV15 with TRBJ2-5; 7 bases fit TRBD2. In germline, CDR1 is LNHNV, CDR2 YYDKDF (reference sequence). The junction had 3 bases not matched to a gene; V was cut back by 4 bases and J by 4 bases. The CDR3 totals 13 residues. The CDR3 DNA reads TGTGCCACCAGCAATGAGCGGGGAGAGACCCAGTACTTC. This codes for CATSNERGETQYF.

The rearrangement joins TRBV6-2 or TRBV6-3 to TRBJ2-3; 12 nucleotides agree with TRBD2. Trimming took 4 bases from V and 6 from J; bases not matched to a gene: 8. This CDR3 is 16 amino acids long. The germline V gene has CDR1 MNHEY and CDR2 SVGEGT. This CDR3 is CASSWPSGRAWDTQYF. The CDR3 region has the DNA TGTGCCAGCAGTTGGCCTAGCGGGAGGGCCTGGGATACGCAGTATTTT.

This chain connects TRBV6-5 to TRBJ1-2, with TRBD1 matching over 9 bases. The CDR3 spans 13 residues. Germline lookup yields CDR1 MNHEY and CDR2 SVGAGI. V was pared by 6 bases and J by 9 bases, with 8 bases of the junction left unmatched. This CDR3 is CASRLTGGSSYTF. For the CDR3, the DNA is TGTGCCAGCAGACTTACAGGGGGCTCGAGCTACACCTTC.

The V gene is TRBV29-1, the J gene TRBJ2-1, with 9 bases aligning to TRBD2. The CDR3 has 14 residues. The V segment lost 2 bases and the J segment 4 bases; nucleotides outside the gene matches: 3. Germline assignment: CDR1 SQVTM and CDR2 ANQGSEA. CDR3 loop: CSVESSGAYNEQFF. CDR3 bases: TGCAGCGTTGAATCTAGCGGGGCTTACAATGAGCAGTTCTTC.

The CDR3 nucleotides read TGTGCCAGCACTAGGACAGGGGCGGAAAAACTGTTTTTT. Translation gives CASTRTGAEKLFF. The chain is built from TRBV2 and TRBJ1-4; 9 positions match TRBD1. J lost 8 bases, V lost 7 bases, and 5 bases had no gene match. Per germline, CDR1 SNHLY and CDR2 FYNNEI. The length of the CDR3 is 13 residues.

The chain is built from TRBV7-2 and TRBJ1-1, with D possibly matching TRBD1 (5 bases). With 1 base removed from V and 1 base from J, the gap between germline ends came to 13 bases. The CDR3 is 16 residues long. The germline CDR1 and CDR2 sequences are SGHTA and FQGNSA. CDR3 region: CASSLGGTRPNTEAFF. Written as DNA, the CDR3 is TGTGCCAGCAGCTTAGGGGGCACACGCCCGAACACTGAAGCTTTCTTT.

In DNA form, the CDR3 reads TGTGCCAGCAGGAGGGACACCTCACCGGGCAATGAGCAGTTCTTC. Its translation: CASRRDTSPGNEQFF. The rearrangement uses TRBV2 and TRBJ2-1, with a tentative D call TRBD1 (6 bases). Trimming cost V 6 bases and J 6 bases, with 18 bases left between them. Looked up from germline, CDR1 is SNHLY and CDR2 is FYNNEI. CDR3 size: 15 residues.

The V gene is TRBV6-5, the J gene TRBJ1-4; D is ambiguous. Germline-derived CDR1 and CDR2 are MNHEY and SVGAGI. V gave up 6 bases and J gave up 1 base, with 12 bases separating them. CDR3 length: 15 residues. CDR3 amino acids: CASSLGVRTNEKLFF. CDR3 DNA sequence: TGTGCCAGCAGCCTCGGGGTCAGAACTAATGAAAAACTGTTTTTT.

This chain joins TRBV6-5 and TRBJ2-2; D call uncertain. CDR1 and CDR2 (germline): MNHEY, SVGAGI. V dropped 2 bases and J dropped 2 bases, with 3 bases sitting between them. The CDR3 is 13 residues long. The CDR3 DNA reads TGTGCCAGCAGTTACCCTAACACCGGGGAGCTGTTTTTT. This gives the protein CASSYPNTGELFF.

The chain carries TRBV6-5 and TRBJ1-1; 7 bases fit TRBD1. With 3 bases clipped from V and 4 bases from J, the junction kept 11 bases outside the gene matches. In germline, CDR1 is MNHEY, CDR2 SVGAGI. The CDR3 contains 16 residues. The CDR3 region has the DNA TGTGCCAGCAGTTATCAGGGGGTTAGCGGGGGCACTGAAGCTTTCTTT. This gives the protein CASSYQGVSGGTEAFF.

The chain has TRBV24-1 and TRBJ1-2; D unclear. Trimming removed 3 bases from V and 5 bases from J, with 9 bases in between. This CDR3 is 13 amino acids long. The V gene's germline CDR1 is KGHDR and CDR2 SFDVKD. CDR3 region: CATSDVTGYGYTF. DNA for the CDR3: TGTGCCACCAGTGATGTGACGGGGTATGGCTACACCTTC.

The CDR3, as DNA: TGTGCCAGCAGCGCCACCCTCGCCCCTAGCGATGAGCAGTTCTTC. Translation: CASSATLAPSDEQFF. The chain joins TRBV9 to TRBJ2-1, with D perhaps matching TRBD2 (6 bases). The CDR3 sequence is 15 residues long. Trimming removed 3 bases at V and 8 bases at J, with 18 bases between. The germline V gene has CDR1 SGDLS and CDR2 YYNGEE.

This clone was recorded once. J is TRBJ2-2 and V is TRBV6-5; TRBD1 aligns across 7 bases. The CDR3 runs to 14 residues. V lost 4 bases, J lost 5 bases, and 4 bases stayed unmatched. Germline V gene sequence: CDR1 MNHEY, CDR2 SVGAGI. The CDR3 protein is CASSSRGQTGELFF. CDR3 coding DNA: TGTGCCAGCAGTTCAAGGGGGCAGACCGGGGAGCTGTTTTTT.